Listed below are T cell receptor beta chains from one sample, sequenced in a study of T cells expressing NK-cell markers. TCRdb re-called the 5' RACE reads; one entry per CDR3 protein, DNA not given. Across 550,000 to 600,000 distinct CDR3 sequences, the top ten clones capture 3% to 4.5% of the sample. What was sequenced was blood T cells: a sorted CD56 or NKG2C T cell subset, CD4+ or CD8+ T cells, or bulk PBMC T cells (not recorded which). These receptors were obtained from a man aged 18 to 29 in good health. Each CDR3 is given with its conserved first and last residue. Expanded clones get a size class; other rows say once, few or many, or leave the size out.

NA	TRBV5-1	TRBJ2-3	CASSLRLAGEFSDTQYF
NA	TRBV5-1	TRBJ2-2	CASSRRTSTNTGELFF
NA	TRBV6-5	TRBJ1-5	CASSFLGTGGNQPQHF
NA	TRBV5-1	TRBJ2-7	CASSTYPGLTSYEQYF
NA	TRBV11-2	TRBJ2-1	CASSLWAEQFF
NA	TRBV9	TRBJ2-7	CASSSNTAGGREQYF
NA	TRBV12-3/TRBV12-4	TRBJ2-7	CASSVQAGNSYEQYF
NA	TRBV19	TRBJ2-1	CASSMGGSIDEQFF
NA	TRBV20-1	TRBJ2-3	CSAGHSRGSPTDTQYF
NA	TRBV29-1	TRBJ2-1	CSSGEGLYNEQFF
NA	TRBV25-1	TRBJ2-5	CASSESGASGKETQYF
NA	TRBV4-2	TRBJ2-3	CASSQRGGPGLLTDTQYF
NA	TRBV6-2/TRBV6-3	TRBJ2-7	CATHWAQAGVGEQYF
NA	TRBV5-1	TRBJ1-2	CASSSSWTGTNGYTF
NA	TRBV7-8	TRBJ2-1	CASSPHRTSTPEQFF
NA	TRBV30	TRBJ1-1	CAWSPGDAEAFF
NA	TRBV25-1	TRBJ1-5	CASSELGYQPQHF
NA	TRBV20-1	TRBJ2-3	CSASVGRLTDTQYF
NA	TRBV7-2	TRBJ2-7	CASSSIPTGGTGEQYF
NA	TRBV6-1	TRBJ2-7	CASSLGQGAFYEQYF
medium-sized	TRBV12-3/TRBV12-4	TRBJ2-1	CASSFRSNRGSYNEQFF
NA	TRBV6-1	TRBJ2-3	CASSPTSGGSTDTQYF
NA	TRBV6-2/TRBV6-3	TRBJ2-1	CASSYDWTTYNEQFF
NA	TRBV3-1	TRBJ2-1	CASRNRASSGEQFF
NA	TRBV6-5	TRBJ2-1	CASSRTGANYNEQFF
NA	TRBV12-3/TRBV12-4	TRBJ2-5	CASSLGLAGVGETQYF
NA	TRBV7-9	TRBJ2-3	CASSKGVAGVSDTQYF
NA	TRBV20-1	TRBJ1-5	CSASGGGDQPQHF
NA	TRBV5-1	TRBJ2-5	CASSSGTQETQYF
NA	TRBV9	TRBJ2-2	CASSDGTSVTGELFF
NA	TRBV12-3/TRBV12-4	TRBJ2-2	CASSPSAGGYTGELFF
NA	TRBV6-2/TRBV6-3	TRBJ2-4	CASTTRGSKNIQYF
NA	TRBV5-6	TRBJ2-3	CASSFTGGVDTQYF
NA	TRBV5-6	TRBJ2-4	CASSLERPRQGAVDIQYF
NA	TRBV25-1	TRBJ1-2	CASGGPGVSTF
NA	TRBV7-8	TRBJ2-3	CASSLAAQSITDTQYF
NA	TRBV27	TRBJ2-5	CASSPRQVEYQETQYF
NA	TRBV12-3/TRBV12-4	TRBJ1-1	CASRRTGEATEAFF
NA	TRBV9	TRBJ1-4	CASSVARANEKLFF
NA	TRBV15	TRBJ2-1	CATSGQGAPQFF
NA	TRBV7-6	TRBJ2-7	CASSLAQDRRSSYEQYF
NA	TRBV12-3/TRBV12-4	TRBJ2-2	CASKSGQNLNTGELFF
NA	TRBV29-1	TRBJ1-3	CSVADSFSGNTIYF
NA	TRBV12-3/TRBV12-4	TRBJ1-5	CASSLHTTGRSNQPQHF
NA	TRBV12-3/TRBV12-4	TRBJ2-5	CASSAPGLAVSETQYF
NA	TRBV5-1	TRBJ2-3	CASSKSRLPLTDTQYF
NA	TRBV29-1	TRBJ2-5	CSVVAIETQYF
NA	TRBV18	TRBJ1-4	CASSPTSDEKLFF
NA	TRBV24-1	TRBJ1-5	CATSSSAGLNQPQHF
NA	TRBV11-1	TRBJ2-3	CASSPFRANSPKAGTDTQYF
NA	TRBV4-3	TRBJ1-1	CASSQEGWGNTEAFF
NA	TRBV7-2	TRBJ2-7	CASSLVGLQTYEQYF
NA	TRBV11-2	TRBJ2-1	CASSFSGRTSGRVDEQFF
NA	TRBV20-1	TRBJ2-1	CSARDFGSGRARYNEQFF
NA	TRBV2	TRBJ2-7	CASSSLGTSPYEQYF
NA	TRBV20-1	TRBJ2-5	CSASYPVYQETQYF
NA	TRBV20-1	TRBJ1-1	CSANALPTGRDTEAFF
NA	TRBV5-1	TRBJ1-6	CASSPTVDKSSPLHF